The rows below give T cell receptor beta chains drawn from one sample of a study of blood T cell repertoires in COVID-19. Produced via immunoSEQ multiplex PCR; TCRdb's table is partial and in-frame only. The table lists hundreds of thousands of clones, just over 85% of them singletons, with less than 4.5% in the top ten. What was sequenced was peripheral blood. Receptors were obtained from a man in his fifties or sixties with acute or convalescent COVID-19. CDR3s include the opening cysteine and the closing phenylalanine or tryptophan. Fields, in order: CDR3 protein, CDR3 DNA, V gene, J gene, clone size, D gene. A D gene is named only where the DNA matches it firmly. For some rows the clone size is stated as once, few or many, or as a class when expanded; others skip it.

CDR3aa: CAITPGQGAGGNTIYF
CDR3nt: TGTGCCATCACCCCGGGGCAGGGGGCTGGTGGAAACACCATATATTTT
v_gene: TRBV10-3
j_gene: TRBJ1-3
abundance: -
d_gene: TRBD1

CDR3aa: CASSLGVGTASYEQYF
CDR3nt: TGCGCCAGCAGCTTGGGGGTAGGGACAGCGTCCTACGAGCAGTACTTC
v_gene: TRBV5-1
j_gene: TRBJ2-7
abundance: -
d_gene: TRBD1

CDR3aa: CASSSGQTTNTEAFF
CDR3nt: TGTGCCAGCAGCTCCGGACAGACCACTAACACTGAAGCTTTCTTT
v_gene: TRBV9
j_gene: TRBJ1-1
abundance: -
d_gene: -

CDR3aa: CASSEGQHFGNQPQHF
CDR3nt: TGTGCCAGCAGTGAAGGGCAACATTTTGGCAATCAGCCCCAGCATTTT
v_gene: TRBV2
j_gene: TRBJ1-5
abundance: -
d_gene: -

CDR3aa: CASRRTGQSNTEAFF
CDR3nt: TGTGCCAGCAGGCGAACGGGACAGTCGAACACTGAAGCTTTCTTT
v_gene: TRBV6-5
j_gene: TRBJ1-1
abundance: few
d_gene: TRBD1

CDR3aa: CASSSTTAQADTQYF
CDR3nt: TGTGCCAGCAGTTCCACGACGGCACAGGCAGATACGCAGTATTTT
v_gene: TRBV6-6
j_gene: TRBJ2-3
abundance: once
d_gene: -

CDR3aa: CASSLVQATRYGYTF
CDR3nt: TGTGCCAGCAGCTTGGTGCAGGCTACGCGCTATGGCTACACCTTC
v_gene: TRBV5-4
j_gene: TRBJ1-2
abundance: -
d_gene: -

CDR3aa: CSVEDRAGGYTF
CDR3nt: TGCAGCGTTGAGGACAGGGCCGGGGGCTACACCTTC
v_gene: TRBV29-1
j_gene: TRBJ1-2
abundance: -
d_gene: TRBD1

CDR3aa: CASSRVDSSPYNEQFF
CDR3nt: TGCGCCAGCAGCAGGGTGGACAGTTCCCCCTACAATGAGCAGTTCTTC
v_gene: TRBV5-1
j_gene: TRBJ2-1
abundance: -
d_gene: -

CDR3aa: CASLRGRNSPLHF
CDR3nt: TGTGCCAGCCTCAGGGGACGGAATTCACCCCTCCACTTT
v_gene: TRBV6-5
j_gene: TRBJ1-6
abundance: -
d_gene: -

CDR3aa: CASSQTGWTEAFF
CDR3nt: TGTGCCAGCAGCCAGACAGGGTGGACTGAAGCTTTCTTT
v_gene: TRBV7-9
j_gene: TRBJ1-1
abundance: once
d_gene: TRBD1

CDR3aa: CATGGTSNQPQHF
CDR3nt: TGTGCCACCGGGGGGACGAGCAATCAGCCCCAGCATTTT
v_gene: TRBV2
j_gene: TRBJ1-5
abundance: -
d_gene: -

CDR3aa: CASSLGGQSEAFF
CDR3nt: TGTGCCAGCAGCTTGGGGGGACAGTCTGAAGCTTTCTTT
v_gene: TRBV7-9
j_gene: TRBJ1-1
abundance: -
d_gene: TRBD1

CDR3aa: CAWSHLNTEAFF
CDR3nt: TGTGCCTGGAGTCACTTGAACACTGAAGCTTTCTTT
v_gene: TRBV30
j_gene: TRBJ1-1
abundance: -
d_gene: -

CDR3aa: CSASEPPVVCHNEQFF
CDR3nt: TGCAGTGCTAGTGAACCCCCGGTGGTGTGTCACAATGAGCAGTTCTTC
v_gene: TRBV20-1
j_gene: TRBJ2-1
abundance: -
d_gene: -

CDR3aa: CAWSVLQGVGNTIYF
CDR3nt: TGTGCCTGGAGTGTACTACAGGGGGTTGGAAACACCATATATTTT
v_gene: TRBV30
j_gene: TRBJ1-3
abundance: -
d_gene: TRBD1

CDR3aa: CASSEPAGGYGYTF
CDR3nt: TGTGCCAGCAGTGAACCCGCAGGGGGGTATGGCTACACCTTC
v_gene: TRBV6-1
j_gene: TRBJ1-2
abundance: -
d_gene: TRBD1

CDR3aa: CASRQGGNTEAFF
CDR3nt: TGTGCCAGCCGACAGGGAGGGAACACTGAAGCTTTCTTT
v_gene: TRBV10-3
j_gene: TRBJ1-1
abundance: -
d_gene: TRBD1

CDR3aa: CSVQTVGTEAFF
CDR3nt: TGCAGCGTCCAGACTGTGGGCACTGAAGCTTTCTTT
v_gene: TRBV29-1
j_gene: TRBJ1-1
abundance: -
d_gene: -

CDR3aa: CASSPGQTSGNTIYF
CDR3nt: TGTGCCAGCAGCCCGGGACAGACATCTGGAAACACCATATATTTT
v_gene: TRBV5-4
j_gene: TRBJ1-3
abundance: -
d_gene: TRBD1

CDR3aa: CASSQPRGGRARNTIYF
CDR3nt: TGCGCCAGCAGCCAACCCCGCGGGGGGCGCGCCCGAAACACCATATATTTT
v_gene: TRBV4-1
j_gene: TRBJ1-3
abundance: -
d_gene: -